These 8 T cell receptor beta chains originate from one sample sequenced in a study of blood T cell repertoires in COVID-19. The assay was immunoSEQ multiplex PCR, and TCRdb's table has in-frame clones only and misses some. Altogether about 270,000 clones are present, about 91% being singletons, with the ten largest covering more than 1%. Sequencing was done on a sample of PBMCs or T cells enriched from blood (not recorded which). The receptor source for this set is a middle-aged woman with acute COVID-19.

The chain couples TRBV2 to TRBJ2-1; TRBD2 is a possible D gene (5 bases). With 6 bases removed from V and 7 bases from J, the gap between germline ends came to 25 bases. This CDR3 region has 17 residues. The germline CDR1 and CDR2 sequences are SNHLY and FYNNEI. CDR3 residues: CASSPLGAEASWNEQFF. CDR3 nucleotides: TGTGCCAGCAGCCCCCTTGGAGCGGAGGCCTCCTGGAATGAGCAGTTCTTC.

J is TRBJ2-1 and V is TRBV5-8; perhaps TRBD2 as D (5 bases). The CDR3 consists of 15 residues. Trimming shortened V by 3 bases and J by 3 bases, and 13 bases separated the two germline ends. Germline loops: CDR1 SGHTS, CDR2 YDEGEE. The DNA of the CDR3 is TGTGCCAGCAGCTCTCATATCCGGGGCTACAATGAGCAGTTCTTC. This codes for CASSSHIRGYNEQFF.

The chain combines TRBV29-1 with TRBJ1-5; D remains ambiguous. The V end lost 6 bases, the J end lost 1 base, and 10 bases lay between the germline ends. There are 13 residues in the CDR3. Germline-derived CDR1 and CDR2 are SQVTM and ANQGSEA. The CDR3 coding sequence is TGCAGCGTCACGGGTGAAAGCAATCAGCCCCAGCATTTT. It yields the protein CSVTGESNQPQHF.

This clone is a singleton in its sample. The rearrangement uses TRBV5-1 and TRBJ2-6; D is unresolved. The germline gives CDR1 SGHRS, CDR2 YFSETQ. Trimming shortened V by 0 bases and J by 3 bases, and 7 bases separated the two germline ends. The CDR3 runs 15 residues. This CDR3 reads CASSLAVFGANVLTF. In DNA, the CDR3 is TGCGCCAGCAGCTTGGCTGTCTTTGGGGCCAACGTCCTGACTTTC.

The rearrangement joins TRBV24-1 to TRBJ2-5; D is ambiguous. Looked up from germline, CDR1 is KGHDR and CDR2 is SFDVKD. CDR3 length equals 16 residues. With 4 bases removed from V and 4 bases from J, the gap between germline ends came to 18 bases. The CDR3: CATSETSRIFRETQYF. As DNA, the CDR3 is TGTGCCACCAGTGAGACCAGCAGGATATTTCGAGAGACCCAGTACTTC.

The chain employs TRBV27 and TRBJ1-2; the D gene is possibly TRBD1 (6 bases). CDR3 length equals 17 residues. The V gene's germline CDR1 is MNHEY and CDR2 SMNVEV (reference sequence). V lost 0 bases and J lost 6, with 20 bases in between. In DNA form, the CDR3 reads TGTGCCAGCAGTTTATCAGGTCGGGACAATAAACTTAATGGCTACACCTTC. It is translated as CASSLSGRDNKLNGYTF.

The V and J genes are TRBV20-1 and TRBJ1-5; D is uncertain. V shed 3 bases and J shed 3 bases, with 9 bases lying between them. The CDR3 is 13 residues long. Germline CDR1 and CDR2: DFQATT and SNEGSKA (reference sequence). The CDR3 loop reads CSASWGVNQPQHF. CDR3 coding DNA: TGCAGTGCTAGTTGGGGAGTCAATCAGCCCCAGCATTTT.

The CDR3 loop reads CASSPLEVQFF. The CDR3 nucleotides read TGTGCCAGCAGTCCACTAGAGGTGCAGTTCTTC. V is TRBV2 and J is TRBJ2-1, with D possibly being TRBD2 (5 bases). The CDR3 consists of 11 residues. Germline V CDR1 and CDR2: SNHLY, FYNNEI. V lost 5 bases, J lost 12 bases, and 11 bases lay in between.